This T cell receptor (beta chain) was identified in a study of early T cells in non-severe SARS-CoV-2 infection. Germline trimming cut 6 bases from V and 5 bases from J; bases unmatched to any gene: 11. This CDR3 comprises 15 residues. CDR1 is DFQATT, CDR2 SNEGSKA, per germline (reference sequence). Via MiXCR, TCRdb re-called the 5' RACE reads, giving one row per CDR3 protein. The sample carries fewer than 85,000 distinct CDR3 sequences, over 9% recorded once. Study outcomes and limitations: Comparison of clonotypes with VDJdb favored anti-spike CD8 responses while missing private and CD4 specificities.

In its sample, this clonotype was seen many times. No antigen is known for it. Source: whole blood, taken at baseline. The chain employs TRBV20-1 and TRBJ2-1; 9 bases agree with TRBD1. The TCR was taken from an adult who was a healthcare worker with PCR-confirmed SARS-CoV-2 infection or an uninfected control (not recorded which). CDR3 loop: CSATTGGFTNNEQFF. The CDR3 nucleotides are TGCAGTGCAACTACAGGGGGCTTTACCAACAATGAGCAGTTCTTC.